This TCR beta chain stems from a study of T-cell memory formation after mild COVID-19. Overall study: TCR clusters mostly belonged to single donors. Study-wide points: Shrinking CD4+ clones resided mostly in CM and EM, and CD8+ ones in EMRA.

Points on this clonotype: Antigen specificity is unknown.

MiXCR, applied by TCRdb to the 5' RACE reads, yields one record per CDR3 protein. The sample comprises 300,000 to 400,000 distinct CDR3 sequences, approximately 13% of which are singletons, and about a fifth rests with the top ten. CDR1 LGHNT and CDR2 FRNRAP come from the germline V gene. CDR3 length equals 13 residues. Losses at the gene ends were 7 bases for V and 5 bases for J; bases not matched to a gene: 6. The source is a man between 18 and 29 years old who had mild COVID-19 (a few samples of this study predate the infection). Cell type and time point are not known. What was sequenced was PBMCs or a T cell subset sorted from them (not recorded which). This chain joins TRBV12-5 and TRBJ2-5; 8 bases match TRBD1. CDR3 in amino acids: CASAPDRVETQYF. CDR3 nucleotide sequence: TGTGCTAGTGCCCCGGACAGGGTCGAGACCCAGTACTTC.